This entry features one T cell receptor beta chain sequence. Antigen specificity is unknown. cDNA libraries for TCR beta contained unique molecular identifiers. TCRdb re-analysed the PCR reads in MiXCR, keeping a single row per CDR3 protein. The table shows roughly 670,000 distinct CDR3 sequences, with roughly three fifths occurring only once. J was trimmed by 10 bases and V by 4 bases; bases with no gene match: 17. The V gene's germline CDR1 is DFQATT and CDR2 SNEGSKA (reference sequence). CDR3 size: 15 residues. The sample originates from a study of post-analysis software for immune sequencing data. Turning to the study itself: Some patients lacked subtype; others had relapsing-remitting, secondary progressive or progressive-relapsing disease.

Findings and caveats of the study: TRBV5-6, TRBV5-1 and TRBV20-1 belonged to a set of a few TRBV segments that were more frequent in patients than controls. Among multiple sclerosis patients, normalized Chao1 diversity was significantly below that of controls.

The rearrangement uses TRBV20-1 and TRBJ2-7, with 9 bases fitting TRBD2. The TCR originated in a girl aged 2 to 10 with multiple sclerosis. The sequenced material came from blood. The CDR3 DNA sequence: TGCAGTGCTAAGCAAGCGGGAGGTTGGGAAGACACCCAGTACTTC. Translating it yields CSAKQAGGWEDTQYF.